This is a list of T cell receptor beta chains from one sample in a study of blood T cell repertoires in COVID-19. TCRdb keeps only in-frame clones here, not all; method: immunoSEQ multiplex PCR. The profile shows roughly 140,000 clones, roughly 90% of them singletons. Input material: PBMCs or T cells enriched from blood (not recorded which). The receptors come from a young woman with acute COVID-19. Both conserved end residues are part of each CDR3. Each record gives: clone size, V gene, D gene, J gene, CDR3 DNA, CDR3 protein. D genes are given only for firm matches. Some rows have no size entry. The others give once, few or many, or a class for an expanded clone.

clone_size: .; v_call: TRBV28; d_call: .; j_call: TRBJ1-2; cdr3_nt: TGTGCCAGCAGACGGCTACAGGGAATTGGGTCTTATGGCTACACCTTC; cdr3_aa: CASRRLQGIGSYGYTF
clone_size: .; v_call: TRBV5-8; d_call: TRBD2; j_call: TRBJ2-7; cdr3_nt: TGTGCCAGCAGCTTGGGTCTAGCGGGAGGGCTCCACGAGCAGTACTTC; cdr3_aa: CASSLGLAGGLHEQYF
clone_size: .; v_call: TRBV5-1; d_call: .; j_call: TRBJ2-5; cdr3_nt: TGCGCCAGCAGCTTGGCGGGAGAGACCCAGTACTTC; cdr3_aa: CASSLAGETQYF
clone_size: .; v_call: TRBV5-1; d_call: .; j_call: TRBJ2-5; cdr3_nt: TGCGCCAGCAGCTTGCAACAGAGTCAAGAGACCCAGTACTTC; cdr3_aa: CASSLQQSQETQYF
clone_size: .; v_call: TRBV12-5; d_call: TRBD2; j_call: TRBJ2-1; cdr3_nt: TGTGCTAGTGGTTTCGGACTAGGGTACAATGAGCAGTTCTTC; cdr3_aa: CASGFGLGYNEQFF
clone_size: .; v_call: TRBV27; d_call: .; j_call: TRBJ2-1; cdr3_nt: TGTGCCAGCAGTTTAGGGGGGACCCACGGCAATGAGCAGTTCTTC; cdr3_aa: CASSLGGTHGNEQFF
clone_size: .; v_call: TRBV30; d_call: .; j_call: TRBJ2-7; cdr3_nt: TGTGCCTGGAATGGGGGCTACGGCTACGAGCAGTACTTC; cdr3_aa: CAWNGGYGYEQYF
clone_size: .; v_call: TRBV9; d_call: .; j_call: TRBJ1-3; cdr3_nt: TGTGCCAGCAGCCCCTCGAGGGACACCATATATTTT; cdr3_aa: CASSPSRDTIYF
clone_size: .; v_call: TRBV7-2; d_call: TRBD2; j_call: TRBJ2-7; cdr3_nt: TGTGCCAGCAGGGCGACTAGCGGTAAATACGAGCAGTACTTC; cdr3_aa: CASRATSGKYEQYF
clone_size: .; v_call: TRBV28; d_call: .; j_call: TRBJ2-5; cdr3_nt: TGTGCCAGCAGTTTATCCCGGACCCAGTACTTC; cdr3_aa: CASSLSRTQYF
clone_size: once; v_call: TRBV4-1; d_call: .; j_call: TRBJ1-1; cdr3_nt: TGCGCCAGCAGCCAGGTGATATTGGGGCCTAGGGCCACTGAAGCTTTCTTT; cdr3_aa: CASSQVILGPRATEAFF
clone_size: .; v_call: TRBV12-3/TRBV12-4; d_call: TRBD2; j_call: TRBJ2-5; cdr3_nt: TGTGCCAGCAGTAGCGGGAGGTGGGAGACCCAGTACTTC; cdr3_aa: CASSSGRWETQYF
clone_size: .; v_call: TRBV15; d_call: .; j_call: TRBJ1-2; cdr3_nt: TGTGCCACCTCCCAGGACAAGGGCAGTAAGGGCTATGGCTACACCTTC; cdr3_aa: CATSQDKGSKGYGYTF
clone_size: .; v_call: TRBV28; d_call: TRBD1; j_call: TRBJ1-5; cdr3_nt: TGTGCCAGCAGCCCGGGACAGTCTTATCAGCCCCAGCATTTT; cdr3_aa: CASSPGQSYQPQHF